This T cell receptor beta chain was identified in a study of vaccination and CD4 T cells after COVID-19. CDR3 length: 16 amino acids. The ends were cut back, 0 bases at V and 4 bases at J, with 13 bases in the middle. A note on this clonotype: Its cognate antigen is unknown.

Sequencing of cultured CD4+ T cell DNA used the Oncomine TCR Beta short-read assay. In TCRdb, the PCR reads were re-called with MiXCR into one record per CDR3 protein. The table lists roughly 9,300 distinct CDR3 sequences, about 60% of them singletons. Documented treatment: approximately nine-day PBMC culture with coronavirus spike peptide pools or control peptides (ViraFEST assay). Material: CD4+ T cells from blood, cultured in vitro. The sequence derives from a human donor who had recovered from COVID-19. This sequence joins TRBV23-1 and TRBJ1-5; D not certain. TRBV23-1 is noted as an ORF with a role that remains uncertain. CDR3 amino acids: CASSQSNSLSNQPQHF. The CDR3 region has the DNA TGCGCCAGCAGTCAATCCAACAGCCTAAGTAATCAGCCCCAGCATTTT.